The sequence of this T cell receptor (beta chain) was determined in a study of blood T cells in healthy people across ages (dated by TCRdb to 2015 to 2017). General notes on the study: Template switching captured roughly one uniquely barcoded TCR beta cDNA molecule per two T cells in model experiments. The study measured age-related changes in TCR beta repertoire diversity using deep sequencing normalized with unique cDNA molecular identifiers. The donors were divided into four age groups: young (average around 15 years), middle-aged (almost 40), aged (approximately 62) and long-lived (about 90). To avoid experimental bias, donors of different ages were spread randomly across the sequencing lanes. For two donors (one aged 18 to 29 and one aged 80 or older), the study analyzed two additional independent replicas of 1 million unique cDNA reads from the same blood draw.

Libraries came from 5' RACE. The reads were generated on an Illumina HiSeq 2500. A second about 7 to 12 cycle PCR used a sample-barcoded 5' primer and a J-beta primer mix. A unique molecular identifier was introduced onto each TCR beta cDNA molecule by a template-switch 5' adaptor carrying 12 random nucleotides. Each sample yielded at least 2.5 million CDR3-containing paired-end reads. All of the RNA was converted into first-strand cDNA using the Mint cDNA synthesis kit, with a TRBC-specific oligonucleotide serving as the primer. After uracil-DNA glycosylase treatment, a first 18-cycle PCR used universal primers M1SS and BC2_uni_R on all cDNA. The source study handled its data this way. For normalization, 1 million high-quality reads were randomly selected from each sample, with every read carrying a distinct molecular identifier. Instead of being binned into consensus sequences, reads with shared molecular identifiers were discarded. MiTCR, set to a Q25 quality threshold and the strictest error-elimination algorithm, was used for CDR3 identification, clonotype clustering and error correction. Lower-bound total TCR beta diversity was estimated with a nonparametric unseen species model using Euler transformation. TCRdb applied fastp at Q25 and MiXCR to the public reads, then kept only in-frame beta chains. Rows merge per CDR3 protein into single entries with the most common DNA and genes. The V and J calls and clone size come from TCRdb's table, not from the authors' own analysis. In this sample the table shows more than 700,000 distinct CDR3 sequences, 35% to 50% of which occur a single time. The ten biggest clones cover 15% to 20% of the sample.

Study-wide conclusions, independent of this receptor: A strong correlation was found between observed TCR beta diversity and the percentage of naive T cells measured by flow cytometry. The CMV infection status of donors was not known, potentially confounding age-related changes in expanded clonotypes. Estimates of total diversity from one million sequenced T cells were regarded as lower bounds and underestimates. Conclusive comparison of naive and antigen-experienced compartments was prevented by the profiling of bulk unsorted PBMCs. As age increased, observed TCR beta diversity per million T cells dropped in a roughly linear way, and a significant reduction was already evident by age 40. Compared with the aged group, the long-lived group had more naive CD4+ T cells, fewer expanded clones and increased TCR diversity, suggesting age selection.

As for this clonotype: No antigen is known for it. No much larger clonotype is one base removed from it; base qualities were not supplied.

The donors were a few dozen Caucasian individuals from Russia, aged roughly 6 to 100 years, who were systemically healthy. Roughly 9.5 milliliters of peripheral blood were drawn from each donor into EDTA-treated Vacutainer tubes. PBMCs were isolated by Ficoll-Paque density-gradient centrifugation, with at least 6 million obtained per sample. Trizol reagent was used to extract total RNA from PBMCs, with at least 5.5 micrograms per sample. For every donor, flow cytometry on a PBMC aliquot measured the percentage of naive CD45RAhigh/CD27high T cells. Taken from the germline V gene, the CDR1 and CDR2 loops are SGHTA and FQGNSA. V and J are truncated by 5 bases and 2 bases respectively, leaving an intervening sequence of 15 bases. Taken from cysteine to phenylalanine, the CDR3 has 15 residues. Only CDR3 DNA remains: 45 bases, in frame from the first base.

Recombination connected TRBV7-2 to TRBJ2-5, and TRBD2 may be the D gene, going by 6 matching bases. The sequencing input was blood. The origin of this receptor is a man at least 80 years old in good health. The sequenced DNA is TGTGCCAGCAGCCCGGGCGCGGGGATACAAGAGACCCAGTACTTC. Its translation reads: CASSPGAGIQETQYF.